These T cell receptor beta chains were read from a single sample in a study of cytomegalovirus exposure and HLA in healthy donors. Some clones are missing from TCRdb's copy, which holds only in-frame ones; the method was immunoSEQ multiplex PCR. The sample consists of fewer than 150,000 clones, about three quarters of them appearing once. The sequenced sample was PBMCs. The origin of the receptors is a woman between 25 and 40 years old in good health and CMV-seronegative. CDR3s include the opening cysteine and the closing phenylalanine or tryptophan. The order of the fields is V gene, D gene, clone size, J gene, CDR3 protein, CDR3 DNA. A D gene is named only where the DNA matches it firmly. Where a row states a size, it is once, few, many or the class of an expanded clone; other rows omit it.

TRBV5-1,TRBD1,NA,TRBJ2-1,CASSLSRTGISNEQFF,TGCGCCAGCAGCTTGAGTAGGACAGGGATTTCCAATGAGCAGTTCTTC
TRBV5-1,NA,NA,TRBJ2-4,CASSLGDRAKNIQYF,TGCGCCAGCAGCTTGGGAGACAGAGCCAAAAACATTCAGTACTTC
TRBV6-1,TRBD1,once,TRBJ2-7,CASSAPGQSYEQYF,TGTGCCAGCAGTGCCCCGGGACAGTCCTACGAGCAGTACTTC
TRBV30,TRBD1,NA,TRBJ2-1,CAWGDRGSILSSYNEQFF,TGTGCCTGGGGCGACAGGGGGTCTATATTATCCTCCTACAATGAGCAGTTCTTC
TRBV5-8,NA,NA,TRBJ2-3,CASTSAGGRYTGDTQYF,TGTGCCAGCACTTCGGCCGGAGGGAGGTACACCGGAGATACGCAGTATTTT
TRBV5-1,NA,NA,TRBJ2-1,CASSLSGEQFF,TGCGCCAGCAGCCTTTCGGGTGAGCAGTTCTTC
TRBV2,TRBD1,once,TRBJ2-1,CASSEQGVFDEQFF,TGTGCCAGCAGTGAACAGGGGGTTTTCGATGAGCAGTTCTTC
TRBV11-1,TRBD1,once,TRBJ2-6,CASSSSSWAGGNVLTF,TGTGCCAGCAGCTCCTCTTCCTGGGCAGGGGGCAACGTCCTGACTTTC
TRBV30,NA,once,TRBJ1-1,CAWSPQPGVESFF,TGTGCCTGGAGTCCACAACCAGGGGTCGAATCTTTCTTT
TRBV2,TRBD1,few,TRBJ1-5,CASSGTGGYQPQHF,TGTGCCAGCAGTGGGACAGGGGGTTATCAGCCCCAGCATTTT
TRBV10-3,TRBD2,few,TRBJ2-5,CAISESKSRGGPETQYF,TGTGCCATCAGTGAGTCGAAGAGTCGGGGGGGCCCAGAGACCCAGTACTTC
TRBV7-2,NA,NA,TRBJ2-3,CASSLEGGADTQYF,TGTGCCAGCAGCTTAGAGGGGGGGGCGGATACGCAGTATTTT
TRBV11-2,NA,few,TRBJ1-2,CASSLVSGDWVNYGYTF,TGTGCCAGCAGCTTAGTGTCCGGGGACTGGGTTAACTATGGCTACACCTTC
TRBV6-5,NA,NA,TRBJ1-1,CASESRVGTEAFF,TGTGCCTCTGAGTCCCGGGTTGGCACTGAAGCTTTCTTT
TRBV7-9,NA,few,TRBJ1-2,CSSSLVGQGYTF,TGTTCCAGCAGCTTAGTTGGACAGGGCTACACCTTC
TRBV6-1,TRBD1,NA,TRBJ1-5,CASRGDRLTNQPQHF,TGTGCCAGCAGGGGGGACAGGCTAACCAATCAGCCCCAGCATTTT
TRBV28,TRBD1,NA,TRBJ1-2,CASSLGTDIYGYTF,TGTGCCAGCAGTTTGGGGACAGACATCTATGGCTACACCTTC
TRBV2,NA,NA,TRBJ1-4,CASIPTGHEKLFF,TGTGCCAGCATTCCCACGGGTCACGAAAAACTGTTTTTT
TRBV7-3,TRBD2,NA,TRBJ2-2,CASSQNIIAGGSGELFF,TGTGCCAGCAGCCAAAACATCATAGCGGGGGGGTCCGGGGAGCTGTTTTTT
TRBV29-1,NA,NA,TRBJ1-3,CSVEYTLSGNTIYF,TGCAGCGTTGAATACACCTTATCTGGAAACACCATATATTTT
TRBV19,NA,NA,TRBJ1-1,CASSIQGLFTEAFF,TGTGCCAGTAGTATACAGGGGTTATTCACTGAAGCTTTCTTT
TRBV4-1,TRBD2,NA,TRBJ2-3,CASSQDVQRGVSFGTQYF,TGCGCCAGCAGCCAAGATGTCCAGCGGGGGGTTTCTTTTGGTACGCAGTATTTT
TRBV5-1,NA,NA,TRBJ1-1,CASSLAGLGNTEAFF,TGCGCCAGCAGCTTGGCAGGACTGGGGAACACTGAAGCTTTCTTT
TRBV30,NA,NA,TRBJ1-6,CAWSVPRGGGDSPLHF,TGTGCCTGGAGTGTACCCCGGGGAGGGGGAGATTCACCCCTCCACTTT
TRBV7-9,NA,NA,TRBJ1-1,CSSSPRNTEAFF,TGTTCCAGCAGCCCCCGGAACACTGAAGCTTTCTTT
TRBV4-1,NA,few,TRBJ2-7,CASSQEEGSSYEQYF,TGCGCCAGCAGCCAAGAAGAGGGCAGCTCCTACGAGCAGTACTTC
TRBV5-1,NA,NA,TRBJ2-3,CASSSNYAGDTQYF,TGCGCCAGCAGCTCGAATTATGCAGGAGATACGCAGTATTTT
TRBV28,NA,NA,TRBJ1-2,CASSLGDRNYGYTF,TGTGCCAGCAGTTTAGGTGACAGAAACTATGGCTACACCTTC
TRBV7-3,NA,once,TRBJ2-1,CASSSIAIPGNEQFF,TGTGCCAGCAGCTCCATAGCTATACCCGGCAATGAGCAGTTCTTC
TRBV4-1,TRBD2,NA,TRBJ2-5,CASSPVGTTGGRETQYF,TGCGCCAGCAGCCCAGTAGGGACTACCGGTGGGCGGGAGACCCAGTACTTC
TRBV7-3,NA,NA,TRBJ1-1,CASSPTMGPGTEAFF,TGTGCCAGCAGCCCCACGATGGGGCCCGGCACTGAAGCTTTCTTT
TRBV2,TRBD2,NA,TRBJ2-1,CASRETGLAGVSHEQFF,TGTGCCAGCAGGGAAACCGGACTAGCGGGAGTTTCCCATGAGCAGTTCTTC
TRBV4-2,NA,NA,TRBJ2-7,CASSQADGGEQYF,TGTGCCAGCAGCCAGGCGGACGGGGGCGAGCAGTACTTC
TRBV4-1,NA,NA,TRBJ1-5,CASSQGQALNQPQHF,TGCGCCAGCAGCCAAGGACAGGCCCTCAATCAGCCCCAGCATTTT
TRBV28,NA,NA,TRBJ2-2,CASSLPGTNTGELFF,TGTGCCAGCAGTTTACCCGGGACGAACACCGGGGAGCTGTTTTTT